Listed below are T cell receptor beta chains from one sample, sequenced in a study of CD8 T cells in Susac syndrome. In TCRdb, the immunoSEQ multiplex PCR reads were re-called with MiXCR into one record per CDR3 protein. The sample consists of around 130,000 distinct CDR3 sequences, around 95% of them appearing once. The sample comprised CD4+ T cells from PBMCs. These receptors all stem from a human donor in good health. Each CDR3 is given with its conserved first and last residue. The D gene is left open where the match is weak. Size is omitted from some rows. Given values are once, few, many or a class for expanded clones.

clone_size	d_call	v_call	j_call	cdr3_aa	cdr3_nt
-	TRBD1	TRBV5-1	TRBJ1-1	CASSWTGSFTEAFF	TGCGCCAGCAGCTGGACAGGGAGCTTCACTGAAGCTTTCTTT
-	-	TRBV21-1	TRBJ2-7	CASSKNPYEQYF	TGTGCCAGCAGCAAAAACCCCTACGAGCAGTACTTC
-	-	TRBV20-1	TRBJ2-5	CSARVVSRGETQYF	TGCAGTGCTAGAGTTGTAAGCAGGGGAGAGACCCAGTACTTC
-	TRBD1	TRBV18	TRBJ2-5	CASSRGQAEETQYF	TGTGCCAGCTCACGGGGACAGGCGGAAGAGACCCAGTACTTC
-	-	TRBV29-1	TRBJ2-7	CSVLSGAREQYF	TGCAGCGTCCTGTCGGGGGCGCGTGAGCAGTACTTC
-	-	TRBV7-9	TRBJ2-3	CASKPGGQRDTQYF	TGTGCCAGCAAACCCGGAGGACAAAGAGATACGCAGTATTTT
-	-	TRBV7-9	TRBJ2-1	CASSLEPLNLQFF	TGTGCCAGCAGCTTAGAGCCCCTGAATCTCCAGTTCTTC
-	-	TRBV3-1	TRBJ1-1	CASSQGRLPRDTEAFF	TGTGCCAGCAGCCAAGGACGACTCCCGCGGGACACTGAAGCTTTCTTT
-	-	TRBV2	TRBJ2-1	CASDLASEQFF	TGTGCCAGCGATTTAGCGAGTGAGCAGTTCTTC
-	-	TRBV28	TRBJ2-7	CASSLSGGFYEQYF	TGTGCCAGCAGTTTATCGGGCGGATTCTACGAGCAGTACTTC
-	-	TRBV20-1	TRBJ2-5	CSAIAPGTQYF	TGCAGTGCTATTGCCCCCGGGACCCAGTACTTC
-	-	TRBV6-2/TRBV6-3	TRBJ1-1	CASSYWEGDTEAFF	TGTGCCAGCAGTTACTGGGAAGGGGACACTGAAGCTTTCTTT
once	-	TRBV9	TRBJ2-7	CASSVEQQYF	TGTGCCAGCAGCGTGGAGCAGCAGTACTTC
-	-	TRBV20-1	TRBJ2-3	CSARRTDTQYF	TGCAGTGCTAGAAGGACAGATACGCAGTATTTT
-	-	TRBV28	TRBJ2-2	CASSESGELFF	TGTGCCAGCAGCGAATCGGGGGAGCTGTTTTTT
-	TRBD1	TRBV11-3	TRBJ2-1	CASSLWTDRGRDNEQFF	TGTGCCAGCAGCTTATGGACGGACAGGGGCAGGGACAATGAGCAGTTCTTC
-	-	TRBV28	TRBJ1-3	CASSDIQGRSGNTIYF	TGTGCCAGCAGTGACATACAGGGTCGCTCTGGAAACACCATATATTTT
-	TRBD2	TRBV6-5	TRBJ2-2	CASSYSRTSGAGELFF	TGTGCCAGCAGTTACTCCAGGACTAGCGGTGCCGGGGAGCTGTTTTTT
once	TRBD2	TRBV20-1	TRBJ2-1	CSASPRGLAGGTHEQFF	TGCAGTGCTAGTCCCCGAGGACTAGCGGGAGGGACCCATGAGCAGTTCTTC
-	-	TRBV29-1	TRBJ1-1	CSPGELTEAFF	TGCAGCCCAGGGGAGCTCACTGAAGCTTTCTTT
-	-	TRBV7-3	TRBJ2-5	CASSLGDYQETQYF	TGTGCCAGCAGCTTAGGGGACTACCAAGAGACCCAGTACTTC
-	-	TRBV7-8	TRBJ2-7	CASSLGLPAYEQYF	TGTGCCAGCAGCTTAGGACTTCCCGCCTACGAGCAGTACTTC
-	TRBD1	TRBV19	TRBJ1-1	CASSIRQGWNTEAFF	TGTGCCAGTAGTATCCGACAGGGGTGGAACACTGAAGCTTTCTTT
-	-	TRBV12-3/TRBV12-4	TRBJ2-1	CASSRNPARSYNEQFF	TGTGCCAGCAGCCGAAATCCGGCGCGCTCCTACAATGAGCAGTTCTTC
-	-	TRBV5-1	TRBJ2-5	CASSLEKGGETQYF	TGCGCCAGCAGCTTGGAAAAGGGTGGAGAGACCCAGTACTTC
-	-	TRBV12-3/TRBV12-4	TRBJ1-5	CASTVEVGQPQHF	TGTGCCAGCACAGTGGAAGTGGGTCAGCCCCAGCATTTT
-	TRBD1	TRBV25-1	TRBJ1-1	CASSDLTGDEAQAFF	TGTGCCAGCAGTGACCTGACAGGGGATGAAGCCCAAGCTTTCTTT
-	TRBD2	TRBV5-1	TRBJ2-3	CASRDLAESTDTQYF	TGCGCCAGCAGAGACCTAGCGGAGAGCACAGATACGCAGTATTTT
-	TRBD1	TRBV20-1	TRBJ2-3	CSARDRTTDTQYF	TGCAGTGCTCGGGACAGGACCACAGATACGCAGTATTTT
-	TRBD1	TRBV10-3	TRBJ2-7	CATRGERDRGYEQYF	TGTGCCACCAGGGGGGAACGGGACAGGGGGTACGAGCAGTACTTC
-	TRBD2	TRBV3-1	TRBJ2-3	CASSQAPGLAGGRTDTQYF	TGTGCCAGCAGCCAAGCACCGGGACTAGCGGGAGGACGCACAGATACGCAGTATTTT
-	TRBD1	TRBV5-1	TRBJ1-5	CASRAGTGLYQPQHF	TGCGCCAGCAGGGCCGGGACAGGGTTATATCAGCCCCAGCATTTT
-	-	TRBV20-1	TRBJ2-3	CSAPGPVGPDTQYF	TGCAGTGCCCCGGGCCCCGTGGGCCCAGATACGCAGTATTTT
-	-	TRBV7-9	TRBJ1-2	CASTQTWAGFYGYTF	TGTGCCAGCACACAAACTTGGGCTGGCTTCTATGGCTACACCTTC
-	TRBD1	TRBV12-3/TRBV12-4	TRBJ2-7	CASSVTRGKGNVYEQYF	TGTGCCAGCAGTGTGACCAGGGGGAAGGGAAACGTCTACGAGCAGTACTTC
-	-	TRBV6-5	TRBJ2-5	CASSSAGAPETQYF	TGTGCCAGCAGTTCCGCGGGGGCGCCAGAGACCCAGTACTTC
-	-	TRBV30	TRBJ2-3	CAWSNTDTQYF	TGTGCCTGGAGTAATACAGATACGCAGTATTTT
-	TRBD1	TRBV5-6	TRBJ1-5	CASSPNRDRGLGNQPQHF	TGTGCCAGCAGCCCCAACCGGGACAGGGGGCTTGGAAATCAGCCCCAGCATTTT
-	-	TRBV20-1	TRBJ2-1	CSASLKRTLEQFF	TGCAGTGCTAGCTTAAAGCGGACCCTTGAGCAGTTCTTC
-	TRBD1	TRBV4-3	TRBJ2-1	CASSQDGTDYNEQFF	TGCGCCAGCAGCCAAGATGGGACAGACTACAATGAGCAGTTCTTC
-	-	TRBV5-1	TRBJ2-4	CASSLGQGGIQYF	TGCGCCAGCAGCTTGGGGCAGGGAGGTATTCAGTACTTC
-	-	TRBV5-1	TRBJ2-7	CASTETGEQYF	TGCGCCAGCACAGAAACGGGCGAGCAGTACTTC
-	TRBD2	TRBV2	TRBJ2-3	CASTLGTRTIDTQYF	TGTGCCAGCACGCTAGGGACTAGAACGATTGATACGCAGTATTTT
-	-	TRBV7-2	TRBJ1-4	CASSLGGTFNEKLFF	TGTGCCAGCAGCCTAGGCGGGACCTTTAATGAAAAACTGTTTTTT
-	TRBD2	TRBV12-3/TRBV12-4	TRBJ2-3	CASSFRASGTADTQYF	TGTGCCAGCAGTTTTCGGGCTAGCGGGACTGCAGATACGCAGTATTTT
-	-	TRBV15	TRBJ1-5	CATSRGGISNQPQHF	TGTGCCACCAGCAGAGGGGGGATCAGCAATCAGCCCCAGCATTTT
-	-	TRBV19	TRBJ1-1	CASSQTGNTEAFF	TGTGCCAGTAGTCAAACGGGGAACACTGAAGCTTTCTTT
-	TRBD2	TRBV7-9	TRBJ2-4	CASSLREIGKNIQYF	TGTGCCAGCAGCTTGCGGGAGATTGGCAAAAACATTCAGTACTTC